These 16 T cell receptor beta chains were sequenced from one sample in a study of cytomegalovirus exposure and HLA in healthy donors. It was with 60 Vbeta and 13 Jbeta primers that the PCR ran. The assay was immunoSEQ multiplex PCR, and TCRdb's table has in-frame clones only and misses some. The sample holds about 95,000 clones, just under 70% seen once. The sample consisted of PBMCs. These receptors all stem from a woman aged 45-65 years in good health and CMV-seropositive.

This clone has just a few counts. This chain uses TRBV7-9 with TRBJ2-7; 9 positions match TRBD1. This CDR3 contains 15 residues. Per the germline V gene, CDR1 is SEHNR and CDR2 is FQNEAQ (reference sequence). The V gene end was trimmed by 5 bases and the J gene end by 5 bases; junction bases not matched to a gene: 10. The CDR3 bases are TGTGCCAGCAGCGCATTGGGGACAGGGAGCCACGAGCAGTACTTC. This encodes CASSALGTGSHEQYF.

The rearrangement links TRBV5-4 to TRBJ2-1; no reliable D call. V shed 3 bases and J shed 5 bases, with 21 bases lying between them. The CDR3 spans 17 residues. The germline V gene has CDR1 SGHNT and CDR2 YYREEE (reference sequence). CDR3: CASSSPGLSQIHNEQFF. CDR3 in DNA: TGTGCCAGCAGCTCACCTGGCCTCTCCCAGATTCACAATGAGCAGTTCTTC.

The CDR3 DNA is TGTGCCATCAGTGAAACACCCGACGACAGGGGGCGCCGGGAGACCCAGTACTTC. It encodes CAISETPDDRGRRETQYF. The chain uses TRBV10-3 and TRBJ2-5; TRBD1 matches at 10 bases. Looked up from germline, CDR1 is ENHRY and CDR2 is SYGVKD. The CDR3 consists of 18 residues. Trimming removed 3 bases from V and 5 bases from J; junction bases left unmatched: 15.

Regarding this clone: The junction differs from germline at one of its ends, possibly a read error. J is TRBJ2-2 and V is TRBV5-1, with 9 bases lining up with TRBD1. CDR1 is SGHRS, CDR2 YFSETQ, per germline. The CDR3 loop spans 16 amino acids. CDR3 DNA: TGCGCCAGCAGCTTGGTCGACAGGGGGAACGCCGGGGAGCTGTTTTTT. Amino acids: CASSLVDRGNAGELFF. The variable domain in full, completed from reference TRBV5-1 and TRBJ2-2, reads KAGVTQTPRYLIKTRGQQVTLSCSPISGHRSVSWYQQTPGQGLQFLFEYFSETQRNKGNFPGRFSGRQFSNSRSEMNVSTLELGDSALYLCASSLVDRGNAGELFFGEGSRLTVL.

The chain uses TRBV2 and TRBJ1-1; D gene unclear. The CDR3 is made up of 13 amino acids. The germline V gene encodes CDR1 SNHLY and CDR2 FYNNEI. The V and J ends lost 6 bases and 5 bases respectively, with 13 bases between them. Written as DNA, the CDR3 is TGTGCCAGCAGAGAGGGTTGGAGAACTGAAGCTTTCTTT. It specifies CASREGWRTEAFF.

This clone was recorded a few times. Compared with germline, one end of the junction differs, possibly owing to a read error. The V gene is TRBV7-9, the J gene TRBJ2-1, with D perhaps matching TRBD2 (6 bases). Germline CDR1 and CDR2: SEHNR and FQNEAQ (reference sequence). The CDR3 is 16 amino acids. CDR3 sequence reads: CSSSLSPTGVIDEQFF. The CDR3 DNA is TGTTCCAGCAGCTTATCCCCGACGGGAGTAATTGATGAGCAGTTCTTC.

This chain joins TRBV11-3 and TRBJ2-1; maybe TRBD2 (6 bases). This CDR3 has 14 residues. Germline V CDR1 and CDR2: SGHNT, YENEEA. V dropped 5 bases and J dropped 5 bases, with 13 bases sitting between them. CDR3 nucleotide sequence: TGTGCCAGCAGCCTTAGCGGCAGTAACAATGAGCAGTTCTTC. It codes for CASSLSGSNNEQFF. Based on the CDR3 plus reference TRBV11-3 and TRBJ2-1, the full variable domain is EAGVVQSPRYKIIEKKQPVAFWCNPISGHNTLYWYLQNLGQGPELLIRYENEEAVDDSQLPKDRFSAERLKGVDSTLKIQPAELGDSAVYLCASSLSGSNNEQFFGPGTRLTVL.

The genes are TRBV9 and TRBJ2-7; TRBD2 agrees at 9 bases. This CDR3 spans 13 amino acids. Germline V gene sequence: CDR1 SGDLS, CDR2 YYNGEE. The trim removed 4 bases at V and 4 bases at J, leaving 3 bases unmatched. This CDR3 is CASSPSGTYEQYF. DNA for the CDR3: TGTGCCAGCAGCCCTAGCGGGACATACGAGCAGTACTTC.

This sequence joins TRBV29-1 and TRBJ2-1; D might be TRBD2 (5 bases). Trimming cost V 6 bases and J 7 bases, with 13 bases left between them. The CDR3 extends over 12 amino acids. Germline V CDR1 and CDR2: SQVTM, ANQGSEA. The CDR3 region is CSVLRAVNEQFF. DNA for the CDR3: TGCAGCGTCCTGAGGGCGGTGAATGAGCAGTTCTTC.

The genes are TRBV29-1 and TRBJ2-5; 11 bases fit TRBD2. The CDR3 loop spans 16 amino acids. Trimming removed 1 base from V and 2 bases from J; junction bases left unmatched: 6. Germline-derived CDR1 and CDR2 are SQVTM and ANQGSEA. The CDR3 spells CSVEGLAGFGQETQYF. CDR3 bases: TGCAGCGTTGAAGGACTAGCGGGATTTGGGCAAGAGACCCAGTACTTC. Drawing the rest from reference TRBV29-1 and TRBJ2-5, the complete variable domain is SAVISQKPSRDICQRGTSLTIQCQVDSQVTMMFWYRQQPGQSLTLIATANQGSEATYESGFVIDKFPISRPNLTFSTLTVSNMSPEDSSIYLCSVEGLAGFGQETQYFGPGTRLLVL.

V is TRBV28 and J is TRBJ2-7; D gene uncertain. V was trimmed by 5 bases and J by 6 bases, leaving 14 bases between them. The germline CDR1 and CDR2 sequences are MDHEN and SYDVKM. The CDR3 consists of 13 residues. The CDR3 reads CASSRRPTPEQYF. CDR3 DNA sequence: TGTGCCAGCAGTAGGAGACCGACTCCCGAGCAGTACTTC. The full variable domain, in which reference TRBV28 and TRBJ2-7 provide the parts outside the CDR3, is DVKVTQSSRYLVKRTGEKVFLECVQDMDHENMFWYRQDPGLGLRLIYFSYDVKMKEKGDIPEGYSVSREKKERFSLILESASTNQTSMYLCASSRRPTPEQYFGPGTRLTVT.

This clone was counted between two and nine times. An end of the junction does not agree with germline; a read error may underlie this. This chain connects TRBV7-7 to TRBJ2-5; D not certain. This CDR3 has 13 amino acids. Germline V gene lookup returns CDR1 SSHAT and CDR2 FNYEAQ (reference sequence). The CDR3 DNA reads as TGTGCTAGCAGCCGAAATGTGCGGGAGACCCAGTACTTC. It is translated as CASSRNVRETQYF. Full variable domain (remainder filled in from reference TRBV7-7 and TRBJ2-5): GAGVSQSPRYKVTKRGQDVTLRCDPISSHATLYWYQQALGQGPEFLTYFNYEAQPDKSGLPSDRFSAERPEGSISTLTIQRTEQRDSAMYRCASSRNVRETQYFGPGTRLLVL.

The V gene is TRBV12-5, the J gene TRBJ2-4; D gene unclear. Germline CDR1 is LGHNT and CDR2 is FRNRAP. This CDR3 comprises 12 residues. Trimming stripped 5 bases from V and 2 bases from J, with 4 bases between. The CDR3 loop is CASGPPKNIQYF. DNA of the CDR3: TGTGCTAGTGGTCCTCCCAAAAACATTCAGTACTTC.

This clone showed up just a few times. V usage is TRBV27 and J usage is TRBJ2-1; 10 nucleotides line up with TRBD2. Germline loops: CDR1 MNHEY, CDR2 SMNVEV (reference sequence). The trim removed 4 bases at V and 8 bases at J, leaving 5 bases unmatched. CDR3 length: 14 amino acids. The CDR3 reads CASSSSGSRDEQFF. The CDR3 nucleotides read TGTGCCAGCAGTTCTAGCGGGAGTAGGGATGAGCAGTTCTTC.

V gene TRBV27 combines with J gene TRBJ1-2; possible D gene TRBD1, 6 bases. Trimming left V 0 bases short and J 6 bases short, with 23 bases between. CDR3 length: 18 amino acids. Germline V gene sequence: CDR1 MNHEY, CDR2 SMNVEV (reference sequence). CDR3 sequence: CASSLSIRDHRVTDGYTF. CDR3 nucleotide sequence: TGTGCCAGCAGTTTATCGATTAGAGACCACAGGGTTACCGATGGCTACACCTTC.

The sample holds a few counts of this clone. The chain couples TRBV10-3 to TRBJ2-7; 10 nucleotides align to TRBD1. Trimming cost V 2 bases and J 4 bases; bases outside gene matches: 5. Germline V gene data show CDR1 as ENHRY and CDR2 as SYGVKD. The CDR3 has 15 residues. The CDR3, as DNA: TGTGCCATCAGTGAGGGTGGACAGGGGGTTTACGAGCAGTACTTC. This sequence encodes CAISEGGQGVYEQYF.